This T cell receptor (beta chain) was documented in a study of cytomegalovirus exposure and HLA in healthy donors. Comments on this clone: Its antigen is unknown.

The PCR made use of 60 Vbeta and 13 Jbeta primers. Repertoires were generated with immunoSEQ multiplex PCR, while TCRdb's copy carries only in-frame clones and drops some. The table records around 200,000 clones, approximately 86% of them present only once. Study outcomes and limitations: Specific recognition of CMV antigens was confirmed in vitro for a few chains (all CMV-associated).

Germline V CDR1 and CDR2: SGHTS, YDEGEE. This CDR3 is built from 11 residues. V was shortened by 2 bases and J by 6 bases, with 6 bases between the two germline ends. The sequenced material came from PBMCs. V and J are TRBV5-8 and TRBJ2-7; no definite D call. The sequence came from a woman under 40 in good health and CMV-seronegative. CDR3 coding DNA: TGTGCCAGCAGCTTCCCGAGCGAGCAGTACTTC. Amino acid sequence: CASSFPSEQYF. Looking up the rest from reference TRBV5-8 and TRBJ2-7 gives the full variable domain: EAGVTQSPTHLIKTRGQQATLRCSPISGHTSVYWYQQALGLGLQFLLWYDEGEERNRGNFPPRFSGRQFPNYSSELNVNALELEDSALYLCASSFPSEQYFGPGTRLTVT.